Listed here is a single T cell receptor beta chain. This clone's antigen is unknown. No qualities accompany the bases; no much larger clone lies one base away. Using the deep immunoSEQ assay, multiplex PCR amplified TCR CDR3 regions from genomic DNA. Extracted genomic DNA from each cell subset was spread evenly across all wells of several immunoSEQ 96-well plates, with each plate serving as a replicate. For unsorted PBMC, 300 to 350 ng genomic DNA, equal to about 30,000 T cell genomes, was loaded into each replicate PCR. Genomic DNA from unsorted PBMC was sequenced over ten immunoSEQ deep assay plates. Purified libraries were measured with a Qubit 3.0 fluorometer, size-checked on a Bioanalyzer 2100, and measured again with the KAPA Library Quantification kit. Every immunoSEQ 96-well plate was sequenced on a separate single-read 150-cycle Illumina NextSeq 550 flow cell. On the authors' methods: Because the immunoSEQ output held only junctional sequences and lacked quality scores, the filtering could not match the filtering applied to full-length reads. To assign V/J genes and CDR3, sequences were annotated against IMGT germline references using PyIR, a Python wrapper for IgBLAST v1.9. Reads were filtered out if the reads had weak V/J assignments (E-value above 1e-6), no CDR3, stop codons, out-of-frame junctions, or ambiguous translated residues. V3J clonotypes were defined as sequences sharing the same inferred V gene, J gene, and CDR3 amino acid sequence. Percentage overlap between repertoires was computed as shared unique clonotypes divided by the size of the smaller repertoire. Repertoire richness was assessed with RTK rarefaction, the Chao1 estimator, and Recon v2.1 estimates of unobserved clonotypes. Sourced from immuneACCESS, this table was stored by TCRdb with only in-frame sequences that have V and J called. A share of the clones is absent; for the studies checked, an unresolved V gene accounts for under half, and the remainder has no known explanation. Clone size and the V and J calls come from that table; the DNA yielded D and trimming. This sample holds about half a million clones; 70% to 80% were observed only once. Around 12% of the sample belongs to the ten largest clones.

The CDR3 runs 18 amino acids, cysteine and phenylalanine included. Here the CDR3 DNA is all that survives: 54 bases in frame from base 1. This entry comes from a study of shared clonotypes between healthy human individuals (TCRdb year 2020). With respect to the entire study: Three men and a couple of women, aged 18 to 49 years, made up the cohort. Per donor, leukapheresis produced somewhere between about 0.8 and 9.5 billion PBMCs. To increase sequencing depth and limit assay-specific biases, different laboratories used diverse techniques to prepare libraries and sequence TCR repertoires. The study deeply sequenced blood TCR repertoires of five healthy adults to estimate repertoire size and the extent of clonotype sharing between individuals.

Healthy HIV-negative adults with no recently reported acute infections or vaccinations were included as donors. Every donor was a Caucasian adult residing in Nashville, Tennessee, USA. For unsorted samples, some 90 million PBMCs were counted, and genomic DNA was extracted using the QIAamp DNA Blood Mini kit. Blood was obtained by leukapheresis, after which PBMCs were separated by Ficoll-Histopaque density gradient centrifugation and cryopreserved in liquid nitrogen vapor phase. Study-wide findings and limitations: Because the study included only a small number of donors, the genetic and exposure-history diversity represented was limited. Sampling was limited to blood, and TCR repertoires in tissue likely differ from TCR repertoires in blood. Pairwise subsampling led to the expectation that sequencing depth would affect the degree of clonotype sharing among donors.

In this chain, TRBV21-1 is recombined with TRBJ2-7; TRBD2, the D gene given by the table, was not confirmed from the DNA. TRBV21-1 is given as a pseudogene. The origin of this receptor is a woman in her thirties or forties in good health. Some clones in this sample may be carry-over from other donors' samples. Sequencing was performed on PBMCs. Read as DNA, the sequence is TGTGCCAGCAGCAAAGCGCTAGGGGTGGCTAGCGACTCCTACGAGCAGTACTTC. Translated, this gives CASSKALGVASDSYEQYF.